The rows below give T cell receptor beta chains drawn from one sample of a study of human T cells and chemical hapten exposure. TCRdb redid the calling of the RACE reads with MiXCR, one entry per CDR3 protein. This table has roughly 50,000 distinct CDR3 sequences, roughly 10% appearing once. The specimen was whole blood, collected in connection with sensitization to the hapten diphenylcyclopropenone (DPC). These TCRs come from a woman aged 40 to 55 with alopecia areata. Some clones in this sample may be carry-over from other donors' samples. Each CDR3 is given with its conserved first and last residue. A D gene is named only where the DNA matches it firmly. Size tells how often a clone was seen (once, few, many) or the class of an expanded clone, and some rows leave it out.

TRBJ2-5 . TRBV11-2 . CACSSYTIQETQYF TGTGCCTGCAGCTCATACACTATCCAAGAGACCCAGTACTTC
TRBJ2-3 TRBD2 TRBV20-1 many CSARDGGGAGDTQYF TGCAGTGCTAGAGATGGCGGGGGGGCTGGCGATACGCAGTATTTT
TRBJ1-6 . TRBV20-1 few CSARDLHATGATPNSPLHF TGCAGTGCTAGAGATCTTCACGCGACCGGAGCTACCCCTAATTCACCCCTCCACTTT
TRBJ1-6 TRBD1 TRBV13 . CASRLRDRGNSPLHF TGTGCCAGCAGATTAAGGGACAGGGGTAATTCACCCCTCCACTTT
TRBJ1-1 . TRBV7-2 . CASSLWQANTEAFF TGTGCCAGCAGCTTGTGGCAGGCTAACACTGAAGCTTTCTTT
TRBJ2-3 . TRBV11-2 . CASGPVWTGRKDTQYF TGTGCCAGCGGCCCGGTTTGGACGGGGCGTAAAGATACGCAGTATTTT
TRBJ2-7 . TRBV10-3 many CAIRTETYEQYF TGTGCCATTCGGACAGAAACCTACGAGCAGTACTTC
TRBJ2-1 TRBD2 TRBV19 . CASSTGLAGPRDEQFF TGTGCCAGTAGTACGGGACTAGCGGGCCCGCGGGATGAGCAGTTCTTC
TRBJ1-1 TRBD1 TRBV5-1 many CASSLGTGTGEAFF TGCGCCAGCAGCTTGGGGACAGGGACTGGAGAAGCTTTCTTT
TRBJ2-1 . TRBV29-1 many CSVEREYNEQFF TGCAGCGTTGAAAGGGAGTACAATGAGCAGTTCTTC
TRBJ2-1 . TRBV29-1 . CSVGPVSYNEQFF TGCAGCGTTGGCCCCGTCTCGTACAATGAGCAGTTCTTC
TRBJ2-3 . TRBV20-1 . CSANSFITSTDTQYF TGCAGTGCCAATTCTTTTATAACTAGCACAGATACGCAGTATTTT
TRBJ1-4 . TRBV9 . CASSADRATNEKLFF TGTGCCAGCAGCGCCGACCGGGCAACTAATGAAAAACTGTTTTTT
TRBJ1-5 TRBD1 TRBV27 . CASSLGTAYSNQPQHF TGTGCCAGCAGTTTAGGGACAGCTTATAGCAATCAGCCCCAGCATTTT
TRBJ2-3 . TRBV2 many CASSESDTQYF TGTGCCAGCAGTGAATCAGATACGCAGTATTTT
TRBJ2-5 . TRBV12-5 many CASRGAAAQYF TGTGCTAGCCGGGGGGCAGCGGCCCAGTACTTC
TRBJ2-7 . TRBV13 . CASSSQGIGEQYF TGTGCCAGCAGCTCACAGGGCATTGGCGAGCAGTACTTC
TRBJ2-7 TRBD2 TRBV5-1 many CASSVAPSGGSSSYEQYF TGCGCCAGCAGCGTTGCGCCGAGCGGGGGCTCTAGCTCCTACGAGCAGTACTTC
TRBJ2-5 TRBD2 TRBV3-1 many CASSQGTSGETQYF TGTGCCAGCAGCCAAGGGACTAGCGGTGAGACCCAGTACTTC
TRBJ2-3 . TRBV5-1 . CASSSGPTRSTDTQYF TGCGCCAGCAGCTCAGGACCTACTAGAAGCACAGATACGCAGTATTTT
TRBJ2-7 . TRBV18 . CASSVTSGLGQYF TGTGCCAGCTCAGTAACTTCAGGGCTGGGGCAGTACTTC
TRBJ2-1 TRBD2 TRBV9 few CASSAPSGGAYNEQFF TGTGCCAGCAGCGCGCCTAGCGGGGGGGCCTACAATGAGCAGTTCTTC
TRBJ2-1 . TRBV5-1 . CASSLVLAYNEQFF TGCGCCAGCAGCTTGGTATTAGCCTACAATGAGCAGTTCTTC
TRBJ2-7 . TRBV20-1 many CSARSRGTYEQYF TGCAGTGCTAGATCCAGGGGCACCTACGAGCAGTACTTC
TRBJ2-3 TRBD1 TRBV27 few CASARQGERTDTQYF TGTGCCAGCGCCAGACAGGGAGAACGGACAGATACGCAGTATTTT
TRBJ2-7 . TRBV12-3/TRBV12-4 . CASSRPSSSYEQYF TGTGCCAGCAGTCGGCCTTCTAGCTCCTACGAGCAGTACTTC
TRBJ2-2 TRBD2 TRBV9 many CASSSGLATNTGELFF TGTGCCAGCAGCTCGGGACTAGCGACTAACACCGGGGAGCTGTTTTTT
TRBJ2-4 TRBD1 TRBV28 many CASRPRQGPPIQYF TGTGCCAGCAGGCCCCGACAGGGTCCTCCAATTCAGTACTTC
TRBJ1-6 . TRBV4-2 . CASSQDGNGGRAPLHF TGTGCCAGCAGCCAAGATGGGAATGGGGGCAGGGCACCCCTCCACTTT
TRBJ1-6 . TRBV7-3 many CASSQGPLGSYNSPLHF TGTGCCAGCAGCCAGGGGCCTCTCGGGTCCTATAATTCACCCCTCCACTTT
TRBJ2-7 . TRBV9 many CASSAQGRGSYEQYF TGTGCCAGCAGCGCCCAAGGGCGCGGGTCCTACGAGCAGTACTTC
TRBJ1-5 . TRBV6-2/TRBV6-3 many CASSTPRARGQQPQHF TGTGCCAGCAGTACCCCTCGCGCGCGGGGGCAGCAGCCCCAGCATTTT
TRBJ2-3 TRBD2 TRBV3-1 . CASSPSWTGGRTDTQYF TGTGCCAGCAGCCCCTCCTGGACGGGGGGGCGCACAGATACGCAGTATTTT
TRBJ2-7 . TRBV27 . CASSPGRAYEQYF TGTGCCAGCAGTCCCGGTCGCGCCTACGAGCAGTACTTC
TRBJ1-1 TRBD1 TRBV20-1 medium-sized CSASLGQGMNTEAFF TGCAGTGCTAGTTTGGGACAGGGAATGAACACTGAAGCTTTCTTT
TRBJ2-1 . TRBV20-1 few CSPYRHKASYNEQFF TGCAGTCCTTACAGGCACAAAGCCTCCTACAATGAGCAGTTCTTC
TRBJ2-7 . TRBV28 . CASSSRYEQYF TGTGCCAGCAGTTCCCGCTACGAGCAGTACTTC
TRBJ2-5 . TRBV5-4 many CASSSRDSQETQYF TGTGCCAGCAGCTCAAGGGATTCCCAAGAGACCCAGTACTTC